These T cell receptor beta chains were read from a single sample in a study of T cells in Graves' hyperthyroidism and ophthalmopathy. One entry per CDR3 protein results from TCRdb running MiXCR on the multiplex PCR reads. Altogether fewer than 45,000 distinct CDR3 sequences are present, about 50% being singletons, with the ten largest covering approximately 6.2%. The material sequenced was blood. These receptors originate from a woman aged 45-65 years with Graves' hyperthyroidism that later progressed to Graves' ophthalmopathy. The CDR3 runs from the conserved cysteine through the conserved F or W. A D gene is named only where the DNA matches it firmly. Not every row has a clone size; where given, it reads once, few, many or a size class.

TRBD2	medium-sized	TRBV24-1	16	TRBJ2-3	TGTGCCACCAGTGATCTGACTAGCGGCTTCACAGATACGCAGTATTTT	CATSDLTSGFTDTQYF
.	many	TRBV12-3/TRBV12-4	15	TRBJ1-5	TGTGCCAGCAGCCCTCAGGGAACTCTTAATCAGCCCCAGCATTTT	CASSPQGTLNQPQHF
TRBD2	few	TRBV2	18	TRBJ2-1	TGTGCCAGCATTCAGAGTCAGGTAGCGGGAGGTTCCTACAATGAGCAGTTCTTC	CASIQSQVAGGSYNEQFF
TRBD2	.	TRBV7-6	15	TRBJ2-3	TGTGCCAGCAGCTTATCCGGACTAGCGGGAGATACGCAGTATTTT	CASSLSGLAGDTQYF
TRBD1	.	TRBV7-1	14	TRBJ2-1	TGTGCCAGCAGCTCATACAACAGGGGGAATGAGCAGTTCTTC	CASSSYNRGNEQFF
.	medium-sized	TRBV20-1	12	TRBJ2-3	TGCAGTGCTATACCAGGGACAGATACGCAGTATTTT	CSAIPGTDTQYF
TRBD2	.	TRBV20-1	13	TRBJ2-7	TGCAGTGCTGGCTGGGGGGGCTCCTACGAGCAGTACTTC	CSAGWGGSYEQYF
.	many	TRBV20-1	15	TRBJ2-1	TGCAGTGCTGGTAAAACAGGGAGTGTGTGGAATGAGCAGTTCTTC	CSAGKTGSVWNEQFF
TRBD2	medium-sized	TRBV19	16	TRBJ2-7	TGTGCCAGTAGTAGATCCCCCGGGACTAGCGTCTACGAGCAGTACTTC	CASSRSPGTSVYEQYF
.	many	TRBV7-2	16	TRBJ2-7	TGTGCCAGCAGCTTAGTTGGCGGGACCCGCTCCTACGAGCAGTACTTC	CASSLVGGTRSYEQYF
TRBD1	many	TRBV12-3/TRBV12-4	14	TRBJ2-7	TGTGCCAGCAGTTCGACAGGGGGCACCTACGAGCAGTACTTC	CASSSTGGTYEQYF
TRBD1	many	TRBV30	12	TRBJ2-3	TGTGCCTGGAGTGCTTTCGGGACAGCACAGTATTTT	CAWSAFGTAQYF
.	.	TRBV20-1	15	TRBJ2-7	TGCAGTGCCAGCAGCACCGGGACCCCCTCCTACGAGCAGTACTTC	CSASSTGTPSYEQYF